Shown below are 5 T cell receptor beta chains from a single sample sequenced in a study of shared clonotypes between healthy human individuals. Measured with immunoSEQ multiplex PCR; TCRdb has only the in-frame clones, and not every one. The table shows approximately 2.5 million clones, with approximately 93% occurring only once. Material: naive CD4+ T cells from PBMCs. Described subset: CD45RA+ positively selected. The receptors here all came from a man aged 18 to 30 in good health. Some clones in this sample may be carry-over from other donors' samples.

The CDR3 is CASSPRTGSNQPQHF. The CDR3 DNA follows: TGTGCCAGTAGTCCAAGGACAGGTAGCAATCAGCCCCAGCATTTT. V usage is TRBV19 and J usage is TRBJ1-5; 7 bases are a match to TRBD1. The CDR3 extends over 15 amino acids. The germline V gene encodes CDR1 LNHDA and CDR2 SQIVND (reference sequence). The ends lost 5 bases at V and 0 bases at J; junction bases unmatched: 4.

The chain joins TRBV7-9 to TRBJ2-6; D call uncertain. The CDR3 sequence is 13 residues long. V was cut by 0 bases and J by 10 bases, with 7 bases left in between. Germline values: CDR1 SEHNR, CDR2 FQNEAQ (reference sequence). The CDR3 region is CASSLAGLNVLTF. The CDR3 coding sequence is TGTGCCAGCAGCTTAGCGGGCCTAAACGTCCTGACTTTC.

V is TRBV27 and J is TRBJ1-2; D is unclear. Trimming stripped 1 base from V and 3 bases from J, with 15 bases between. Per the germline V gene, CDR1 is MNHEY and CDR2 is SMNVEV (reference sequence). There are 16 residues in the CDR3. CDR3: CASSLFGKGRDYGYTF. As DNA, the CDR3 is TGTGCCAGCAGTTTATTCGGAAAGGGTCGTGACTATGGCTACACCTTC.

This chain connects TRBV5-1 to TRBJ1-1, with TRBD1 matching over 7 bases. In germline, CDR1 is SGHRS, CDR2 YFSETQ. After removal of 0 bases from V and 2 bases from J, the junction contained 7 bases not matched to a gene. The CDR3 is 16 residues long. The CDR3 loop is CASSLGQGRLNTEAFF. The CDR3 coding sequence is TGCGCCAGCAGCTTGGGACAGGGAAGGTTAAACACTGAAGCTTTCTTT.

The chain is built from TRBV18 and TRBJ2-2; D not certain. V dropped 2 bases and J dropped 8 bases, with 12 bases sitting between them. Germline V gene sequence: CDR1 KGHSH, CDR2 LQKENI. There are 14 residues in the CDR3. The CDR3 protein is CASSPDLLSGELFF. The CDR3 coding sequence is TGTGCCAGCTCACCAGATCTCCTGTCGGGGGAGCTGTTTTTT.